The clone carrying this TCR beta chain has only a few counts. Antigen specificity is unknown. Researchers ran the PCR with 60 Vbeta and 13 Jbeta primers. Sequencing was performed with immunoSEQ multiplex PCR; in TCRdb, only in-frame clones are kept and a portion is missing. The sample has some 150,000 clones; about 81% are singletons. These data come from a study of cytomegalovirus exposure and HLA in healthy donors. Study results and limitations: Per a prior analysis, the majority of TCR beta V segments were productive roughly 87% or roughly 30% of the time. It was 150 to 200 TCR beta chains that were listed as cytomegalovirus-associated. It was reported that TCR beta sequences correctly inferred the HLA-A and HLA-B alleles for most subjects. TCR beta sequences numbering 15,000 to 20,000 were associated with HLA alleles at 0.05 false discovery rate in a later analysis.

The trim removed 3 bases at V and 5 bases at J, leaving 8 bases unmatched. The CDR3 loop spans 15 amino acids. From germline, CDR1 is SGHNT and CDR2 YYREEE (reference sequence). This chain uses TRBV5-4 with TRBJ1-1; TRBD1 matches 9 bases. Sequences were obtained from PBMCs. The sequence was obtained from a woman aged 50 to 60 in good health and CMV-seropositive. The CDR3 loop reads CASSYGGQGGTEAFF. Here the CDR3 DNA reads TGTGCCAGCAGCTACGGGGGACAGGGAGGGACTGAAGCTTTCTTT. Looking up the rest from reference TRBV5-4 and TRBJ1-1 gives the full variable domain: ETGVTQSPTHLIKTRGQQVTLRCSSQSGHNTVSWYQQALGQGPQFIFQYYREEENGRGNFPPRFSGLQFPNYSSELNVNALELDDSALYLCASSYGGQGGTEAFFGQGTRLTVV.